Here is one T cell receptor beta chain with its context. This sample stems from a study of blood T cell repertoires in COVID-19. Overall study: From the United States, Italy and Spain came samples of acute and convalescent COVID-19. T cells, B-cell-depleted T cells, or PBMCs supplied cDNA or gDNA.

CDR3 length equals 15 residues. Germline V gene data show CDR1 as LNHDA and CDR2 as SQIVND (reference sequence). V lost 6 bases, J lost 3 bases, and 8 bases stayed unmatched. As processed by the authors: Reference gene primer amplification gave estimated nucleated cell counts. Sequenced by immunoSEQ multiplex PCR; TCRdb stores in-frame clones only, minus some. V, J and clone size were drawn from that table, and D and trimming were deduced from the DNA. Of about 210,000 clones in the sample, 70% to 85% are singletons; the top ten hold over 2%. This clonotype was obtained from a middle-aged man who had recovered from COVID-19. Specimen: peripheral blood. V gene TRBV19 combines with J gene TRBJ1-2, with 9 bases lining up with TRBD1. The DNA of the CDR3 is TGTGCCAGTAGCCTAGGGACAGGGTTTGACTATGGCTACACCTTC. Translated, it gives CASSLGTGFDYGYTF.